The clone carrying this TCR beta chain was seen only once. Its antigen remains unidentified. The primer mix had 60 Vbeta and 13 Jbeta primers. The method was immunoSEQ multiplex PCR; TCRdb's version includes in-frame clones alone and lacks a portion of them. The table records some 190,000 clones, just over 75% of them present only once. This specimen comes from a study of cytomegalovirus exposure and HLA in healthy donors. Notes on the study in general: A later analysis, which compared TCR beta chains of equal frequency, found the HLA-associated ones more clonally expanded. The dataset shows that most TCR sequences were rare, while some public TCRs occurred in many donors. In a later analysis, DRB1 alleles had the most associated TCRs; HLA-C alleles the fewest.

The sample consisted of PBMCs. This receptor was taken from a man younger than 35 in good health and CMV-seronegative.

As DNA, the CDR3 is TGTGCCAGCAGTGACACGCTGGGGGGGCCCTTCCCCTACGAGCAGTACTTC. It is translated as CASSDTLGGPFPYEQYF. V gene TRBV2 combines with J gene TRBJ2-7, with D possibly TRBD2 on 7 matching bases. Germline V gene sequence: CDR1 SNHLY, CDR2 FYNNEI. The CDR3 consists of 17 residues. The germline V and J ends were trimmed by 3 bases and 2 bases, with 20 bases remaining between them.